This entry lists 25 T cell receptor beta chains sequenced from one sample in a study of circulating and synovial CD4+ cells in juvenile arthritis. Sequenced by immunoSEQ multiplex PCR; TCRdb stores in-frame clones only, minus some. This sample yields around 18,000 clones, of which around 91% are seen a single time; 0.7% to 0.95% belongs to the top ten. What was sequenced was CD4+ T cells from blood. These TCRs come from a human donor with juvenile idiopathic arthritis.

The V and J genes are TRBV11-2 and TRBJ1-2; 10 bases align to TRBD1. Germline V gene sequence: CDR1 SGHAT, CDR2 FQNNGV. The CDR3 spans 15 residues. V lost 3 bases to trimming and J lost 0 bases; unmatched junction nucleotides: 1. The CDR3 bases are TGTGCCAGCAGCTTGGGACAGGGGACTAACTATGGCTACACCTTC. Encoded protein: CASSLGQGTNYGYTF.

This chain uses TRBV2 with TRBJ1-2; D is ambiguous. The germline V gene has CDR1 SNHLY and CDR2 FYNNEI. Trimming removed 7 bases at V and 2 bases at J, with 11 bases between. The CDR3 covers 13 residues. The CDR3 DNA reads as TGTGCCAGCAAGGCCCCGCGGAACTATGGCTACACCTTC. It codes for CASKAPRNYGYTF.

This chain uses TRBV30 with TRBJ1-5; D is unresolved. Germline V gives CDR1 GTSNPN, CDR2 SVGIG (reference sequence). V lost 3 bases to trimming and J lost 6 bases, with 12 bases between them. This CDR3 region has 13 residues. CDR3 nucleotide sequence: TGTGCCTGGAGCTTGAGAGGTGGTCAGCCCCAGCATTTT. It translates to CAWSLRGGQPQHF.

This clone has a single count. The V and J genes are TRBV7-3 and TRBJ2-1; perhaps TRBD2 as D (6 bases). Between the trimmed V and J ends, which lost 6 bases and 5 bases, there was a span of 11 bases. CDR3 length equals 13 residues. CDR1 is SGHTA, CDR2 FQGTGA, per germline. DNA of the CDR3: TGTGCCAGCAGTTCGGGCGGGGACAATGAGCAGTTCTTC. Protein product: CASSSGGDNEQFF.

This clone was seen a single time. The V gene is TRBV18, the J gene TRBJ2-3; D might be TRBD1 (5 bases). Germline CDR1 reads KGHSH; CDR2 reads LQKENI. The length of the CDR3 is 16 residues. V was shortened by 0 bases and J by 1 base, with 11 bases between the two germline ends. This CDR3 reads CASSPPTQGRTDTQYF. The CDR3 coding sequence is TGTGCCAGCTCACCACCGACCCAGGGCCGCACAGATACGCAGTATTTT. Full variable domain (remainder filled in from reference TRBV18 and TRBJ2-3): NAGVMQNPRHLVRRRGQEARLRCSPMKGHSHVYWYRQLPEEGLKFMVYLQKENIIDESGMPKERFSAEFPKEGPSILRIQQVVRGDSAAYFCASSPPTQGRTDTQYFGPGTRLTVL.

V usage is TRBV13 and J usage is TRBJ2-1, with 10 positions matching TRBD1. V lost 5 bases to trimming and J lost 4 bases; unmatched junction nucleotides: 11. The CDR3 is 17 residues long. Germline values: CDR1 PRHDT, CDR2 FYEKMQ (reference sequence). In nucleotides, the CDR3 is TGTGCCAGCAGCCGACAGGGGGCGTCGGTCTCGTACAATGAGCAGTTCTTC. Translation gives CASSRQGASVSYNEQFF.

CDR3 loop: CASSQEGDPGYEQYF. DNA for the CDR3: TGCGCCAGCAGCCAAGAAGGAGACCCCGGCTACGAGCAGTACTTC. This chain links TRBV4-1 with TRBJ2-7; the D is unclear. Trimming cost V 0 bases and J 3 bases, with 12 bases left between them. CDR1 and CDR2 from the germline V gene are MGHRA and YSYEKL. The CDR3 contains 15 residues.

The V call is TRBV19, the J call TRBJ1-1, with D perhaps matching TRBD1 (6 bases). The germline V and J ends were trimmed by 10 bases and 1 base, with 13 bases remaining between them. The CDR3 length is 13 residues. Germline lookup yields CDR1 LNHDA and CDR2 SQIVND (reference sequence). DNA for the CDR3: TGTGCCACCTTGAGACAGGCGAACACTGAAGCTTTCTTT. Translation: CATLRQANTEAFF.

V and J are TRBV9 and TRBJ1-2; D is undetermined. V lost 5 bases and J lost 7, with 9 bases in between. CDR1 is SGDLS, CDR2 YYNGEE, per germline. The CDR3 is made up of 11 amino acids. In nucleotides, the CDR3 is TGTGCCAGCAGTGAAGGAGGTGGCTACACCTTC. Translated: CASSEGGGYTF.

The genes are TRBV11-3 and TRBJ2-1, with 8 bases that match TRBD1. The CDR3 extends over 15 amino acids. Germline values: CDR1 SGHNT, CDR2 YENEEA. The V and J ends lost 1 base and 6 bases, in that order; junction bases with no gene match: 5. The CDR3 coding sequence is TGTGCCAGCAGCTTAGGTGGACAGGGAAGCAATGAGCAGTTCTTC. This translates into CASSLGGQGSNEQFF. Complete variable domain (other parts from reference TRBV11-3 and TRBJ2-1): EAGVVQSPRYKIIEKKQPVAFWCNPISGHNTLYWYLQNLGQGPELLIRYENEEAVDDSQLPKDRFSAERLKGVDSTLKIQPAELGDSAVYLCASSLGGQGSNEQFFGPGTRLTVL.

V is TRBV12-5 and J is TRBJ2-1, with a possible D match to TRBD1 (6 bases). V was pared by 5 bases and J by 1 base, with 9 bases between. Germline values: CDR1 LGHNT, CDR2 FRNRAP. This CDR3 contains 14 residues. The CDR3 here is CASGTGISYNEQFF. CDR3 sequence (DNA): TGTGCTAGTGGTACAGGGATATCCTACAATGAGCAGTTCTTC.

The V and J genes are TRBV19 and TRBJ1-5; 8 bases match TRBD1. The V segment lost 7 bases and the J segment 7 bases; nucleotides outside the gene matches: 15. The CDR3 sequence is 16 residues long. Germline V gene sequence: CDR1 LNHDA, CDR2 SQIVND (reference sequence). The CDR3 DNA reads TGTGCCAGTACCTCCGGGGCAGGGGGCTTTGTCCAGCCCCAGCATTTT. This sequence encodes CASTSGAGGFVQPQHF. Based on the CDR3 plus reference TRBV19 and TRBJ1-5, the full variable domain is DGGITQSPKYLFRKEGQNVTLSCEQNLNHDAMYWYRQDPGQGLRLIYYSQIVNDFQKGDIAEGYSVSREKKESFPLTVTSAQKNPTAFYLCASTSGAGGFVQPQHFGDGTRLSIL.

Turning to this clone: One end of the junction is discordant with germline, which a read error may explain. V gene TRBV29-1 combines with J gene TRBJ2-1; 7 nucleotides line up with TRBD2. The CDR3 consists of 11 residues. Germline CDR1 is SQVTM and CDR2 is ANQGSEA. The CDR3 spells CSVDGGAGVIF. In DNA, the CDR3 is TGCAGCGTTGATGGAGGGGCGGGAGTAATCTTC.

This chain joins TRBV9 and TRBJ2-1; perhaps TRBD1 as D (5 bases). V was trimmed by 1 base and J by 7 bases, leaving 9 bases between them. Germline CDR1 is SGDLS and CDR2 is YYNGEE. The CDR3 totals 13 residues. CDR3 coding DNA: TGTGCCAGCAGCGTACTATCAGGGAATGAGCAGTTCTTC. The encoded protein is CASSVLSGNEQFF.

The gene calls are TRBV27 and TRBJ1-1; no clear D. V lost 2 bases, J lost 8 bases, and 15 bases lay in between. Germline loops: CDR1 MNHEY, CDR2 SMNVEV (reference sequence). This CDR3 comprises 14 residues. The CDR3 nucleotides are TGTGCCAGCAGTTTAGGCAGGCCCCCCCTCGAAGCTTTCTTT. It specifies CASSLGRPPLEAFF.

The V call is TRBV4-3, the J call TRBJ2-5; D might be TRBD2 (5 bases). The J call is in doubt because the DNA end fits TRBJ2-7 better. The CDR3 runs to 14 residues. CDR1 and CDR2 (germline): LGHNA, YSLEER. The chain's CDR3 is CASSQLGSSYEQYF. In DNA, the CDR3 is TGCGCCAGCAGCCAATTGGGGAGCTCCTACGAGCAGTACTTC.

The count of this clone is one. This chain links TRBV10-3 with TRBJ1-2; D may be TRBD1 (5 bases). V lost 0 bases and J 2 bases, leaving 10 bases between the germline ends. Germline V gene sequence: CDR1 ENHRY, CDR2 SYGVKD. The CDR3 sequence is 15 residues long. As DNA, the CDR3 is TGTGCCATCAGTGAGTCGGTGGGGGGGAACTATGGCTACACCTTC. Protein product: CAISESVGGNYGYTF.

V and J are TRBV7-3 and TRBJ2-2; D might be TRBD2 (5 bases). The CDR3 covers 13 residues. Germline V gene lookup returns CDR1 SGHTA and CDR2 FQGTGA. Deletions cut 4 bases from V and 4 bases from J, with 7 bases between. CDR3 bases: TGTGCCAGCAGCTCGGGATCCACCGGGGAGCTGTTTTTT. It translates to CASSSGSTGELFF. The whole variable domain, remainder taken from reference TRBV7-3 and TRBJ2-2, is GAGVSQTPSNKVTEKGKYVELRCDPISGHTALYWYRQSLGQGPEFLIYFQGTGAADDSGLPNDRFFAVRPEGSVSTLKIQRTERGDSAVYLCASSSGSTGELFFGEGSRLTVL.

V gene TRBV11-2 combines with J gene TRBJ2-7; TRBD1 agrees at 10 bases. CDR3 length equals 13 residues. Germline lookup yields CDR1 SGHAT and CDR2 FQNNGV. The J segment lost 7 bases and the V segment lost 4 bases, leaving 4 bases of the junction unmatched. CDR3 protein: CASSSDRGWEQYF. CDR3 DNA sequence: TGTGCCAGCAGCTCGGACAGGGGGTGGGAGCAGTACTTC.

This clone was picked up one time. The rearrangement uses TRBV10-3 and TRBJ2-7, with TRBD2 matching over 11 bases. The germline V gene has CDR1 ENHRY and CDR2 SYGVKD. With V trimmed by 9 bases and J by 4 bases, 8 bases remained unmatched. The CDR3 consists of 14 residues. The DNA for the CDR3 is TGTGCCATGAGGGACGGGACTAGCGGTTACGAGCAGTACTTC. Translation gives CAMRDGTSGYEQYF.

The chain links TRBV9 to TRBJ2-3; 11 bases align to TRBD2. The CDR3 spans 19 residues. The germline V gene encodes CDR1 SGDLS and CDR2 YYNGEE. The J segment lost 0 bases and the V segment lost 0 bases, leaving 9 bases of the junction unmatched. The CDR3: CASSVDGTSGSPSTDTQYF. In DNA, the CDR3 is TGTGCCAGCAGCGTAGATGGGACTAGCGGATCCCCTAGCACAGATACGCAGTATTTT. The full variable domain, rest sourced from reference TRBV9 and TRBJ2-3, is DSGVTQTPKHLITATGQRVTLRCSPRSGDLSVYWYQQSLDQGLQFLIQYYNGEERAKGNILERFSAQQFPDLHSELNLSSLELGDSALYFCASSVDGTSGSPSTDTQYFGPGTRLTVL.

The chain links TRBV4-1 to TRBJ1-4, with 8 bases that match TRBD1. V was pared by 4 bases and J by 4 bases, with 8 bases of the junction left unmatched. The CDR3 spans 16 residues. The germline CDR1 and CDR2 sequences are MGHRA and YSYEKL. CDR3 coding DNA: TGCGCCAGCAGCCCGATAGGACAGGGCAATAATGAAAAACTGTTTTTT. Amino acids: CASSPIGQGNNEKLFF.

As for this clone: The DNA is left out, because the CDR3 cannot be placed on it with certainty; the CDR3 is given as TCRdb lists it. This sample includes further DNA sequences coding for the same CDR3. The chain's CDR3 is CASSLGTTSPGSCFF. This rearrangement joins TRBV5-1 to TRBJ2-2; the listed D gene, TRBD2, was not tested against the DNA. The length of the CDR3 is 15 amino acids, counting both ends. The germline gives CDR1 SGHRS, CDR2 YFSETQ.

CDR3 sequence: CASSLDLEQYF. Here the CDR3 DNA reads TGTGCCAGCAGCTTGGATCTAGAGCAGTACTTC. The J gene is TRBJ2-7, the V gene TRBV5-6; no definite D call. The CDR3 covers 11 residues. V was clipped by 0 bases and J by 7 bases, with 5 bases between them. Germline CDR1 reads SGHDT; CDR2 reads YYEEEE. Complete variable domain (other parts from reference TRBV5-6 and TRBJ2-7): DAGVTQSPTHLIKTRGQQVTLRCSPKSGHDTVSWYQQALGQGPQFIFQYYEEEERQRGNFPDRFSGHQFPNYSSELNVNALLLGDSALYLCASSLDLEQYFGPGTRLTVT.

The chain uses TRBV9 and TRBJ2-2; D not certain. The V and J ends lost 1 base and 8 bases respectively, with 6 bases between them. From germline, CDR1 is SGDLS and CDR2 YYNGEE. The CDR3 length is 12 residues. This chain's CDR3 is CASSVNQGELFF. The DNA for the CDR3 is TGTGCCAGCAGCGTAAATCAAGGGGAGCTGTTTTTT.